Following are 27 T cell receptor beta chains from one sample sequenced in a study of metastatic and nonmetastatic thyroid tumors. Using MiXCR, TCRdb re-called clones from the PCR reads. The sample consists of approximately 12,000 clones, roughly 29% of them appearing once. Not a single patient had been given any form of treatment at any point before undergoing thyroid surgery. The sample consisted of tumor tissue. Source of these receptors: a male donor with papillary thyroid cancer or a benign thyroid nodule (not recorded which). Some clones in this sample may be carry-over from other donors' samples.

V is TRBV7-9 and J is TRBJ2-2; no clear D gene. The CDR3 is 14 amino acids. V was trimmed by 5 bases and J by 4 bases, leaving 11 bases between them. Germline V lookup: CDR1 SEHNR, CDR2 FQNEAQ (reference sequence). The CDR3 coding sequence is TGTGCCAGCAGCCCCCAGGTCAGCACCGGGGAGCTGTTTTTT. Translated: CASSPQVSTGELFF.

The chain uses TRBV18 and TRBJ2-1; D gene uncertain. Deletions cut 2 bases from V and 5 bases from J, with 13 bases between. Germline CDR1 and CDR2: KGHSH and LQKENI. This CDR3 has 15 amino acids. The CDR3 region is CASSPGVARDNEQFF. The CDR3 region has the DNA TGTGCCAGCTCACCAGGGGTAGCCCGGGACAATGAGCAGTTCTTC.

CDR3 nucleotides: TGTGCCAGCAGTTTATATCAGGGGAACTATGGCTACACCTTC. This gives the protein CASSLYQGNYGYTF. The V call is TRBV27, the J call TRBJ1-2; D might be TRBD1 (6 bases). Germline lookup yields CDR1 MNHEY and CDR2 SMNVEV (reference sequence). The length of the CDR3 is 14 residues. Trimming removed 1 base at V and 2 bases at J, with 8 bases between.

By share of the sample, this clone is medium-sized (0.01 to 0.1%). The chain employs TRBV4-2 and TRBJ1-2, with D possibly TRBD1 on 6 matching bases. The germline V gene has CDR1 LGHNA and CDR2 YNFKEQ. The CDR3 length is 13 residues. V gave up 3 bases and J gave up 4 bases, with 9 bases separating them. The CDR3 sequence: CASSHSGVYGYTF. The CDR3 DNA reads as TGTGCCAGCAGCCACTCAGGGGTCTATGGCTACACCTTC.

This clone is labeled as medium-sized (0.01 to 0.1%). The chain couples TRBV6-2 or TRBV6-3 to TRBJ1-2; no firm D call. V was cut by 8 bases and J by 6 bases, with 19 bases left in between. Per the germline V gene, CDR1 is MNHEY and CDR2 is SVGEGT. The CDR3 runs to 14 residues. CDR3 in DNA: TGTGCCAGCTGTCCAGTTGACGTTCTTAATGGCTACACCTTC. Encoded protein: CASCPVDVLNGYTF.

Note on this clone: The junction and the germline gene differ at one end; a read error may be behind it. The chain is built from TRBV5-4 and TRBJ2-2, with D unresolved. CDR1 SGHNT and CDR2 YYREEE come from the germline V gene (reference sequence). This CDR3 is built from 17 residues. CDR3 nucleotides: TGTGCCAGCAGCTCTTCTTGGGGAAGGCCTAACACCTGGGAGCTGTTTTTT. As protein: CASSSSWGRPNTWELFF.

This clone was found once. The CDR3 DNA follows: TGCGCCAGCAGCTCGGCCGGGACAGAACCCTATGGCTACACCTTC. This sequence encodes CASSSAGTEPYGYTF. The rearrangement joins TRBV5-1 to TRBJ1-2, with 7 bases aligning to TRBD1. The CDR3 length is 15 residues. Germline CDR1 reads SGHRS; CDR2 reads YFSETQ. V shed 3 bases, J shed 4 bases, and the junction held 9 bases outside the gene matches.

This clone was found many times. Other nucleotide sequences from this sample produce the same CDR3. The chain combines TRBV27 with TRBJ1-2; no firm D call. The CDR3 runs 12 residues. The germline V and J ends were trimmed by 5 bases and 5 bases, with 9 bases remaining between them. CDR1 MNHEY and CDR2 SMNVEV come from the germline V gene (reference sequence). The CDR3 DNA reads TGTGCCAGCAGTGGGCAACCTTATGGCTACACCTTC. The encoded protein is CASSGQPYGYTF.

This chain uses TRBV13 with TRBJ2-1; 8 bases agree with TRBD1. The trim removed 3 bases at V and 16 bases at J, leaving 5 bases unmatched. The CDR3 extends over 11 amino acids. CDR1 is PRHDT, CDR2 FYEKMQ, per germline (reference sequence). CDR3 sequence: CASSLGQGAFF. The DNA of the CDR3 is TGTGCCAGCAGCTTGGGGCAGGGGGCATTCTTC.

In its sample, this clone is medium-sized. The J gene is TRBJ1-6, the V gene TRBV14; D is unclear. Trimming stripped 0 bases from V and 4 bases from J, with 19 bases between. CDR1 and CDR2 (germline): SGHDN, FVKESK. The CDR3 totals 19 residues. CDR3 nucleotide sequence: TGTGCCAGCAGCCAAGATGAGTGGCGTCGCGGCCATTATAATTCACCCCTCCACTTT. Translation gives CASSQDEWRRGHYNSPLHF. The full variable domain, completed using reference TRBV14 and TRBJ1-6, is EAGVTQFPSHSVIEKGQTVTLRCDPISGHDNLYWYRRVMGKEIKFLLHFVKESKQDESGMPNNRFLAERTGGTYSTLKVQPAELEDSGVYFCASSQDEWRRGHYNSPLHFGNGTRLTVT.

Of note for this clone: Sequence at one end of the junction differs from germline and may be a read error. V usage is TRBV5-1 and J usage is TRBJ2-1; D possibly corresponds to TRBD1 (5 bases). The CDR3 consists of 16 residues. Germline lookup yields CDR1 SGHRS and CDR2 YFSETQ. The CDR3 nucleotides are TGCGCCAGCAGCTTGGAACAGGCATCCCGGAGCAATGAGCAGCTCTTC. As protein: CASSLEQASRSNEQLF.

This chain links TRBV11-2 with TRBJ2-7; TRBD1 agrees at 11 bases. V lost 6 bases, J lost 2 bases, and 15 bases stayed unmatched. The CDR3 contains 18 residues. Germline CDR1 reads SGHAT; CDR2 reads FQNNGV. CDR3 bases: TGTGCCAGCAGAAGTCGGGACAGGGGGTCCCCAATCCCCTACGAGCAGTACTTC. Amino acid sequence: CASRSRDRGSPIPYEQYF. Full variable domain (remainder filled in from reference TRBV11-2 and TRBJ2-7): EAGVAQSPRYKIIEKRQSVAFWCNPISGHATLYWYQQILGQGPKLLIQFQNNGVVDDSQLPKDRFSAERLKGVDSTLKIQPAKLEDSAVYLCASRSRDRGSPIPYEQYFGPGTRLTVT.

This clone was found many times. The same CDR3 also results from other DNA sequences found in this sample. The chain joins TRBV6-4 to TRBJ2-1, with D maybe TRBD2 (5 bases). Trimming removed 5 bases from V and 3 bases from J, with 11 bases in between. CDR3 size: 14 residues. CDR1 is MRHNA and CDR2 is SNTAGT in the germline V gene. Here the CDR3 DNA reads TGTGCCAGCAGTCCTTCCCGGGACTACAATGAGCAGTTCTTC. As protein: CASSPSRDYNEQFF.

The chain combines TRBV3-1 with TRBJ1-5, with D possibly TRBD1 on 6 matching bases. Germline V gene sequence: CDR1 LGHDT, CDR2 YNNKEL (reference sequence). The CDR3 is made up of 14 amino acids. Trimming took 3 bases from V and 6 from J, leaving 12 bases between them. CDR3 residues: CASSHAGAGQPQHF. Here the CDR3 DNA reads TGTGCCAGCAGCCATGCAGGGGCAGGTCAGCCCCAGCATTTT.

This clone is judged medium-sized (0.01 to 0.1%). The genes are TRBV20-1 and TRBJ1-5; the D gene is possibly TRBD1 (6 bases). From germline, CDR1 is DFQATT and CDR2 SNEGSKA (reference sequence). Trimming pared 6 bases from V and 0 bases from J, leaving 15 bases between. The CDR3 contains 15 residues. CDR3 DNA: TGCAGTGCCGTCGTTCGGGGGGCTAGCAATCAGCCCCAGCATTTT. Translated: CSAVVRGASNQPQHF.

This clone was counted only a few times. The chain combines TRBV6-2 or TRBV6-3 with TRBJ2-2; D remains ambiguous. The germline V and J ends were trimmed by 1 base and 1 base, with 4 bases remaining between them. The CDR3 is made up of 14 amino acids. Looked up from germline, CDR1 is MNHEY and CDR2 is SVGEGT. This chain's CDR3 is CASSYWQNTGELFF. CDR3 nucleotide sequence: TGTGCCAGCAGTTACTGGCAGAACACCGGGGAGCTGTTTTTT.

This clone has ten or more counts. The CDR3 sequence is CASSLAQDYSAQYF. For the CDR3, the DNA is TGTGCCAGCAGCTTAGCGCAGGACTACTCGGCGCAGTATTTT. The chain combines TRBV7-6 with TRBJ2-3; D perhaps matches TRBD2 (6 bases). The length of the CDR3 is 14 residues. V was clipped by 0 bases and J by 10 bases, with 14 bases between them. Looked up from germline, CDR1 is SGHVS and CDR2 is FNYEAQ.

The V call is TRBV3-1, the J call TRBJ2-1, with TRBD2 matching over 9 bases. V dropped 0 bases and J dropped 7; count of bases not matched to a gene: 4. The CDR3 length is 15 residues. CDR1 is LGHDT, CDR2 YNNKEL, per germline (reference sequence). The CDR3 nucleotides read TGTGCCAGCAGCCAAGAAGCGGGAGGTGAGAATGAGCAGTTCTTC. It encodes CASSQEAGGENEQFF.

This clone was seen only a few times. The chain couples TRBV28 to TRBJ2-3; TRBD2 matches 10 bases. The CDR3 runs 15 residues. The germline gives CDR1 MDHEN, CDR2 SYDVKM. Unmatched junction bases numbered 7, after V lost 6 bases and J lost 4 bases. The CDR3 DNA follows: TGTGCCAGCAGACCCACTAGCGGGGTCGCAGATACGCAGTATTTT. Protein: CASRPTSGVADTQYF.

Judged by abundance, this clone is medium-sized. The chain joins TRBV4-2 to TRBJ2-5, with TRBD2 matching over 16 bases. V was pared by 10 bases and J by 5 bases, with 7 bases of the junction left unmatched. CDR1 is LGHNA, CDR2 YNFKEQ, per germline. This CDR3 region has 15 residues. Here the CDR3 reads CATKGLAGGGETQYF. Here the CDR3 DNA reads TGTGCCACCAAGGGACTAGCGGGAGGGGGGGAGACCCAGTACTTC.

The V gene is TRBV20-1, the J gene TRBJ2-7, with 11 bases lining up with TRBD1. This CDR3 region has 16 residues. V lost 0 bases and J lost 7; bases outside the gene matches: 11. Germline loops: CDR1 DFQATT, CDR2 SNEGSKA (reference sequence). The CDR3 protein is CSARDPLGQGAGEQYF. The CDR3 bases are TGCAGTGCTAGAGATCCTCTCGGACAGGGGGCGGGGGAGCAGTACTTC.

This chain uses TRBV18 with TRBJ2-2; D gene ambiguous. Trimming left V 5 bases short and J 3 bases short, with 13 bases between. The germline V gene has CDR1 KGHSH and CDR2 LQKENI. This CDR3 has 15 residues. The CDR3 sequence is CASSARRLDTGELFF. In nucleotides, the CDR3 is TGTGCCAGCTCAGCGAGGCGGCTGGACACCGGGGAGCTGTTTTTT.

The table lists this clone with many counts. The rearrangement uses TRBV2 and TRBJ1-1, with D possibly being TRBD1 (6 bases). The CDR3 is 12 amino acids. Germline V gene sequence: CDR1 SNHLY, CDR2 FYNNEI. Trimming removed 2 bases from V and 6 bases from J, with 7 bases in between. The chain's CDR3 is CASSESGAEAFF. Written as DNA, the CDR3 is TGTGCCAGCAGTGAATCAGGGGCTGAAGCTTTCTTT.

This clone qualifies as medium-sized (0.01 to 0.1%). The rearrangement joins TRBV6-1 to TRBJ2-7, with D uncertain. Germline assignment: CDR1 MNHNS and CDR2 SASEGT. V lost 2 bases and J 3 bases, leaving 11 bases between the germline ends. The CDR3 is 14 amino acids. The CDR3 DNA reads as TGTGCCAGCAGTGAAACTGGCGGAGACTACGAGCAGTACGTC. Residues: CASSETGGDYEQYV.

The chain is built from TRBV6-1 and TRBJ2-7; TRBD2 aligns across 10 bases. The germline gives CDR1 MNHNS, CDR2 SASEGT. There are 12 residues in the CDR3. After removal of 11 bases from V and 9 bases from J, the junction contained 10 bases not matched to a gene. CDR3 loop: CAAATSGQGQYF. The CDR3 DNA is TGTGCCGCGGCGACTAGCGGGCAGGGGCAGTACTTC.

CDR3 DNA: TGCGCCAGCAGCCAACCGGGACAGCCCAATCAGCCCCAGCATTTT. It codes for CASSQPGQPNQPQHF. The chain employs TRBV4-1 and TRBJ1-5; 7 bases match TRBD1. Per the germline V gene, CDR1 is MGHRA and CDR2 is YSYEKL. The CDR3 is made up of 15 amino acids. V lost 2 bases, J lost 3 bases, and 4 bases stayed unmatched.

This clone was picked up one time. Germline and junction disagree at one end, which may indicate a read error. J is TRBJ2-5 and V is TRBV20-1; 7 bases match TRBD2. This CDR3 has 16 amino acids. Germline loops: CDR1 DFQATT, CDR2 SNEGSKA (reference sequence). DNA of the CDR3: TGCAGTGCTGGAGACCCGCTGGCGGGACTACAAGAGACCCAGTACTTC. Encoded protein: CSAGDPLAGLQETQYF.